These T cell receptor beta chains were read from a single sample in a study of OX40 agonist ivuxolimab in advanced cancers. Profiling relied on immunoSEQ multiplex PCR, and the TCRdb table lists in-frame clones only, not all of them. The table lists about 70,000 clones, roughly 80% of them singletons. The material sequenced was CD4+ or CD8+ T cells sorted from blood, taken in a trial of the OX40 agonist ivuxolimab. The origin of the receptors is an adult with an advanced solid tumor such as melanoma, head and neck, liver or kidney cancer. The conserved cysteine and the conserved F or W are not part of the CDR3 here. A row's size may be missing; if present it is once, few, many or a size class.

CDR3 protein	V gene	J gene	clone size
ASSFGTPPYEQY	TRBV7-9	.	.
AWSVSGLDQPQH	TRBV30	TRBJ1-5	.
ASQLRGPPYEQY	TRBV28	TRBJ2-7	.
ASSSGQGSEKLF	TRBV5-4	TRBJ1-4	few
ASSSLGTGAGELF	TRBV6-5	TRBJ2-2	.
ASSHRGTGNTGELF	TRBV5-4	TRBJ2-2	.
ASSMTSGGARGTDTQY	TRBV19	TRBJ2-3	.
ATSGLQGAVTEAF	TRBV15	TRBJ1-1	.
ASSLRDGAESNEQF	TRBV11-2	TRBJ2-1	many
ASSRTADNEKLF	TRBV19	TRBJ1-4	.
ASSTRTQNTEAF	TRBV18	TRBJ1-1	.
ASGSKGVANTGELF	TRBV4-2	TRBJ2-2	few
ASAQGRKIDTQY	TRBV6-5	TRBJ2-3	.
ASSTNRDTEAF	TRBV6-6	TRBJ1-1	.
ASGSGGEKLF	TRBV10-2	TRBJ1-4	.
ASSWGQGAGNTIY	TRBV7-2	TRBJ1-3	.
ASSLETGYIQY	TRBV27	TRBJ2-4	.
AISRTGFGNTIY	TRBV10-3	TRBJ1-3	once
ASSRQVPNEQF	TRBV11-2	TRBJ2-1	.
ASSLPGRLYGYT	TRBV7-2	TRBJ1-2	once
ASSQPTASGNTIY	TRBV4-1	TRBJ1-3	few
ASSLVVGGELF	TRBV5-6	TRBJ2-2	few
AISESVRADEQY	TRBV10-3	TRBJ2-7	few
ASSGGHLNTGELF	TRBV2	TRBJ2-2	.
ASSLGQGLYTDTQY	TRBV5-4	TRBJ2-3	.
ASSFSTYRVEQY	TRBV5-1	TRBJ2-7	.
ASSLLASPDTQY	TRBV7-2	TRBJ2-3	.
ASMRGQANYGYT	TRBV19	TRBJ1-2	.
ASSPGQGIGNQPQH	TRBV4-1	TRBJ1-5	.
ASSRNILRQSRANVLT	TRBV6-9	TRBJ2-6	.
ASSFTGGAEETQY	TRBV6-6	TRBJ2-5	.
AWRRTGRVNYGYT	TRBV30	TRBJ1-2	few
ASSLEQLSGNTIY	TRBV5-1	TRBJ1-3	.
ASTHSGTVVGYT	TRBV19	TRBJ1-2	.
ASSKGAGNPRREQF	TRBV19	TRBJ2-1	few
SVAFSGQPQETQY	TRBV29-1	TRBJ2-5	.
AISESTGDNQPQH	TRBV10-3	TRBJ1-5	once
ASSSGTGTYGYT	TRBV5-4	TRBJ1-2	.
ASSTGGEQY	TRBV19	TRBJ2-7	.
ASSLWQGRTDTQY	TRBV5-5	TRBJ2-3	.
ASSLASGPSYGYT	TRBV11-2	TRBJ1-2	.
ASSPKGVEETQY	TRBV18	TRBJ2-5	.
ASSQGWEGDEQY	TRBV4-1	TRBJ2-7	.
ASRTSTNEKLF	TRBV19	TRBJ1-4	.
ASSAGLVGNSPLH	TRBV6-1	TRBJ1-6	.
ASSLNQGKPYEQY	TRBV5-1	TRBJ2-7	.
ASRLTSSTDTQY	TRBV6-4	TRBJ2-3	.
ASKPRTGLGTEAF	TRBV28	TRBJ1-1	.
ASSSGQLQETQY	TRBV5-4	TRBJ2-5	.
ASSPLETAKNIQY	TRBV28	TRBJ2-4	.